The rows below give T cell receptor beta chains drawn from one sample of a study of blood T cell repertoires in COVID-19. TCRdb's copy holds only in-frame clones and misses some; the assay was immunoSEQ multiplex PCR. Of around 140,000 clones listed, around 80% were seen once; the top ten hold more than 5%. Sequencing was performed on PBMCs or T cells enriched from blood (not recorded which). These receptors originate from a woman aged 45-65 years who had recovered from COVID-19. CDR3s include the opening cysteine and the closing phenylalanine or tryptophan. The order of the fields is D gene, V gene, J gene, clone size, CDR3 protein, CDR3 DNA. A D gene is named only where the DNA matches it firmly. A clone size is listed for some rows: how often the clone was seen (once, few, many), or a class if it is expanded.

D: .
V: TRBV7-6
J: TRBJ2-2
size: few
CDR3: CASSFRGRLDTGELFF
DNA: TGTGCCAGCAGCTTCAGGGGGAGGTTGGACACCGGGGAGCTGTTTTTT

D: .
V: TRBV10-3
J: TRBJ2-1
size: .
CDR3: CAISEKQAYNEQFF
DNA: TGTGCCATCAGTGAGAAACAGGCCTACAATGAGCAGTTCTTC

D: TRBD2
V: TRBV7-8
J: TRBJ2-1
size: .
CDR3: CASSRTSGPYNEQFF
DNA: TGTGCCAGCAGCCGTACTAGCGGTCCTTACAATGAGCAGTTCTTC

D: .
V: TRBV7-8
J: TRBJ1-1
size: once
CDR3: CASSLEPGNTEAFF
DNA: TGTGCCAGCAGCTTAGAACCGGGGAACACTGAAGCTTTCTTT

D: .
V: TRBV28
J: TRBJ2-4
size: .
CDR3: CASSFSGAGKNIQYF
DNA: TGTGCCAGCAGTTTTTCAGGGGCGGGCAAAAACATTCAGTACTTC

D: TRBD1
V: TRBV3-1/TRBV3-2
J: TRBJ1-4
size: .
CDR3: CASSQAVGTGDEKLFF
DNA: TGTGCCAGCAGCCAAGCAGTTGGGACAGGAGATGAAAAACTGTTTTTT

D: .
V: TRBV28
J: TRBJ1-2
size: .
CDR3: CASSLVDGTQEGYTF
DNA: TGTGCCAGCAGTTTGGTTGATGGGACACAAGAAGGCTACACCTTC

D: TRBD2
V: TRBV6-4
J: TRBJ2-3
size: .
CDR3: CASSDPAGGKDTQYF
DNA: TGTGCCAGCAGTGACCCAGCGGGGGGGAAAGATACGCAGTATTTT

D: TRBD2
V: TRBV24-1
J: TRBJ2-3
size: once
CDR3: CATSLRAAGLGADTQYF
DNA: TGTGCCACCTCCCTCCGAGCCGCGGGACTAGGCGCAGATACGCAGTATTTT

D: TRBD1
V: TRBV5-1
J: TRBJ1-1
size: .
CDR3: CASSPGTEVGAFF
DNA: TGCGCCAGCAGCCCGGGGACAGAGGTTGGCGCTTTCTTT

D: .
V: TRBV15
J: TRBJ2-7
size: .
CDR3: CATSTPRFGEGGRAYEQYF
DNA: TGTGCCACCAGCACCCCAAGATTCGGAGAGGGGGGGCGGGCCTACGAGCAGTACTTC

D: .
V: TRBV6-5
J: TRBJ1-2
size: .
CDR3: CASSRTGTYGYTF
DNA: TGTGCCAGCAGCCGTACAGGGACCTATGGCTACACCTTC

D: .
V: TRBV18
J: TRBJ1-5
size: .
CDR3: CASSTRSGNQPQHF
DNA: TGTGCCAGCTCAACGCGCTCGGGCAATCAGCCCCAGCATTTT

D: .
V: TRBV28
J: TRBJ1-2
size: .
CDR3: CASSIPAGGGYGYTF
DNA: TGTGCCAGCAGCATCCCGGCGGGTGGCGGCTATGGCTACACCTTC

D: TRBD1
V: TRBV19
J: TRBJ1-5
size: .
CDR3: CASSPRTGVSNQPQHF
DNA: TGTGCCAGTAGTCCTAGGACAGGAGTTAGCAATCAGCCCCAGCATTTT

D: TRBD1
V: TRBV28
J: TRBJ1-2
size: .
CDR3: CASSFVQGAGNYGYTF
DNA: TGTGCCAGCAGTTTCGTACAGGGGGCAGGGAACTATGGCTACACCTTC

D: TRBD2
V: TRBV19
J: TRBJ2-3
size: .
CDR3: CASSIAGLAGGSTDTQYF
DNA: TGTGCCAGTAGTATCGCGGGACTAGCGGGGGGGTCCACAGATACGCAGTATTTT

D: TRBD1
V: TRBV7-9
J: TRBJ1-4
size: .
CDR3: CASSKTQGSNEKLFF
DNA: TGTGCCAGCAGCAAAACACAGGGGTCGAACGAAAAACTGTTTTTT

D: .
V: TRBV19
J: TRBJ1-1
size: .
CDR3: CASSITGLNTEAFF
DNA: TGTGCCAGTAGTATAACCGGTTTGAACACTGAAGCTTTCTTT

D: .
V: TRBV3-1/TRBV3-2
J: TRBJ2-5
size: .
CDR3: CASSHLSGSSQETQYF
DNA: TGTGCCAGCAGCCACCTGTCAGGGTCCTCCCAAGAGACCCAGTACTTC